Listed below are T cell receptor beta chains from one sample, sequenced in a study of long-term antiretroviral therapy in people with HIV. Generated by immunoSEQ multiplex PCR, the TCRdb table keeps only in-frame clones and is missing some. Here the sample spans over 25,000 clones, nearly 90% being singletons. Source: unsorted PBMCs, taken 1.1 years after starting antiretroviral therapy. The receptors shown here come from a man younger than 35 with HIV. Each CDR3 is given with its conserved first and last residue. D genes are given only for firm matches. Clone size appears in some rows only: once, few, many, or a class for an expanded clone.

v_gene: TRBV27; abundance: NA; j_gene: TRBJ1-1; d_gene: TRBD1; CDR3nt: TGTGCCAGCAGTACAACCGGGACAGGGGTAACTGAAGCTTTCTTT; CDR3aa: CASSTTGTGVTEAFF
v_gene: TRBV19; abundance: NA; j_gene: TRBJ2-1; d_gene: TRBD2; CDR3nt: TGTGCTAGTAAAGAACTAGCGGGTTACAATGAGCAGTTCTTC; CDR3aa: CASKELAGYNEQFF
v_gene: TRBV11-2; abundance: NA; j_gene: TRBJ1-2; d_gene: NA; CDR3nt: TGTGCCAGCAGCTTGCCATATAACTATGGCTACACCTTC; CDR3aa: CASSLPYNYGYTF
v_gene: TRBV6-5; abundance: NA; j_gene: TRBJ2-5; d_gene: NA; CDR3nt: TGTGCCAGCAGTTCCCTAGGGACCCAGTACTTC; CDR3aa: CASSSLGTQYF
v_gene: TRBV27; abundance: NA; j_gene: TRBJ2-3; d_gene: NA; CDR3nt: TGTGCCAGCAGCCTAGGGAGTTCTAGCACAGATACGCAGTATTTT; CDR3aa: CASSLGSSSTDTQYF
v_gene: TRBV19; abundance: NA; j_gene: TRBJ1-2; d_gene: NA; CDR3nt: TGTGCCAGTAGCCGCGGGACGGCCCTGGCCTACACCTTC; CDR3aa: CASSRGTALAYTF
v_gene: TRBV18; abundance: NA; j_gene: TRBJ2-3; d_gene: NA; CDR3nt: TGTGCCAGCTCACCGGATGTAGATACGCAGTATTTT; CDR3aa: CASSPDVDTQYF
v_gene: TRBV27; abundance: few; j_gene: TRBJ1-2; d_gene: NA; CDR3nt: TGTGCCAGCGGGAGACCAGGGCTCTATGGCTACACCTTC; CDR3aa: CASGRPGLYGYTF
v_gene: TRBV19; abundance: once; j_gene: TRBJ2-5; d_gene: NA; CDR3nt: TGTGCCAGTAGTATCTCCCTCGGAGCAGCCCCAGGGACCCAGTACTTC; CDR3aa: CASSISLGAAPGTQYF
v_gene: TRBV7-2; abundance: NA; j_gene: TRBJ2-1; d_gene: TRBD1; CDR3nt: TGTGCCAGCAGCTTAGCCCGGACAGGGAAGTTTGAGCAGTTCTTC; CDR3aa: CASSLARTGKFEQFF
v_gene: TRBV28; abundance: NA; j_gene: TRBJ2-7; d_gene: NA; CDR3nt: TGTGCCAGTGCCGCCTACGAGCAGTACTTC; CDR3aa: CASAAYEQYF
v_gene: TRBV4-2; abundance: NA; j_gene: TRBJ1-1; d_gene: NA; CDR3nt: TGTGCCAGCAGCCAAGACAGAGAGAACACTGAAGCTTTCTTT; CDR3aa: CASSQDRENTEAFF
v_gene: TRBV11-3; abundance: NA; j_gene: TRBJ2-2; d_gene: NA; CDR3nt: TGTGCCAGCAGCCGACGACCGAACACCGGGGAGCTGTTTTTT; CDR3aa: CASSRRPNTGELFF
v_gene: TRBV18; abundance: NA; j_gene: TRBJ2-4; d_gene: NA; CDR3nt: TGTGCCAGCTCACCGATGTCATCGGGGGGCTTGAACATTCAGTACTTC; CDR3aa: CASSPMSSGGLNIQYF
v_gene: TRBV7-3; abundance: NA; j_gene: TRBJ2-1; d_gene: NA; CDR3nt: TGTGCCAGCAGCTTAAGTTCCTACAACAATGAGCAGTTCTTC; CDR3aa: CASSLSSYNNEQFF
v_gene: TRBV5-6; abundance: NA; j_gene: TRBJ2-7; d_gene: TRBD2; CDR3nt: TGTGCCAGCAGCGCCCCCGGGACTAGCGGTTTGAGTCGGCAGTACTTC; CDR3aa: CASSAPGTSGLSRQYF
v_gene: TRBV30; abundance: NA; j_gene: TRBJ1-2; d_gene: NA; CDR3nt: TGTGCCTGGAGCCGTAAGGGGGCTAACTATGGCTACACCTTC; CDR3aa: CAWSRKGANYGYTF
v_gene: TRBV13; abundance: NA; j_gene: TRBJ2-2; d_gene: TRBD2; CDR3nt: TGTGCCAGCAGCGCCACCGGACTAGCGGACACCGGGGAGCTATTTTTT; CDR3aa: CASSATGLADTGELFF
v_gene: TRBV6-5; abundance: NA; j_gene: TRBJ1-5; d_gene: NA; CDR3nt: TGTGCCAGCAGCCCGGGACCCGCAAATCAGCCCCAGCATTTT; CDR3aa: CASSPGPANQPQHF
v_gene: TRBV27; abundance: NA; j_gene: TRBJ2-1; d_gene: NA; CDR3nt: TGTGCCAGCAGTTTATGGGAAAGGAACAATGAGCAGTTCTTC; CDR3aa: CASSLWERNNEQFF
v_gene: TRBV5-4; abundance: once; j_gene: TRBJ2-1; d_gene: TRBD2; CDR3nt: TGTGCCAGCAGCTTGGCCTATAGCGGGGCCTACAATGAGCAGTTCTTC; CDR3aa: CASSLAYSGAYNEQFF
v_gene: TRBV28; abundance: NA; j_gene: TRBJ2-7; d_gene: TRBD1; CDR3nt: TGTGCCAGCAGTTTTTCCGGGACAGGGGTCTACGAGCAGTACTTC; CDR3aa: CASSFSGTGVYEQYF
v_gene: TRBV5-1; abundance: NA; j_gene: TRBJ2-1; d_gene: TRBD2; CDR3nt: TGCGCCAGCGTGCGGGGGGCTGGCAATGAGCAGTTCTTC; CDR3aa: CASVRGAGNEQFF
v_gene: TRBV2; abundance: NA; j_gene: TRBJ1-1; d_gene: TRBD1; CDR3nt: TGTGCCAGCAGTTCACAGGGGATCAACACTGAAGCTTTCTTT; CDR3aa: CASSSQGINTEAFF
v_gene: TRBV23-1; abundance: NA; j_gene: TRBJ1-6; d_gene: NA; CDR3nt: TGCGCCAGCAGTCAATCCGGTTTTCTCCGGGGAACACCCCTCCACTTT; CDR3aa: CASSQSGFLRGTPLHF
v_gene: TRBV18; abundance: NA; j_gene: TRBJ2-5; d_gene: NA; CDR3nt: TGTGCCAGCTCACCGAACGGCCGCGAGACCCAGTACTTC; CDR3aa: CASSPNGRETQYF
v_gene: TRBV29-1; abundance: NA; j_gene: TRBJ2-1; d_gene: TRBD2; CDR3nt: TGCAGCGTTGAGTCTAGCGGGGACTCCTACAATGAGCAGTTCTTC; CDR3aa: CSVESSGDSYNEQFF
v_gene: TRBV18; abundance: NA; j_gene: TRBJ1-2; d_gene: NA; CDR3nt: TGTGCCAGTCAAGAACTCTATGGGGACTATGGCTACACCTTC; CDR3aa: CASQELYGDYGYTF
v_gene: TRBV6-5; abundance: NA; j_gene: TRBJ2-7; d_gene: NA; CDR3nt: TGTGCCAGCAGCCTTGACGTCTACGAGCAGTACTTC; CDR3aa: CASSLDVYEQYF
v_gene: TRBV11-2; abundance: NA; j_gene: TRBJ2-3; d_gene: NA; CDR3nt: TGTGCCAGCAGCTTGAGGCCCAGCACAGATACGCAGTATTTT; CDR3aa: CASSLRPSTDTQYF
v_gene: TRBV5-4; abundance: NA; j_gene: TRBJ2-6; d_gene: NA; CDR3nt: TGTGCCAGCAGCTCCTCAAAGGGACCCCGCTCTGGGGCCAACGTCCTGACTTTC; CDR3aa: CASSSSKGPRSGANVLTF
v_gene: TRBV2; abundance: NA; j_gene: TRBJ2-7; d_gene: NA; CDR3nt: TGTGCCAGCACTAATTCCGGGCTTTACGAGCAGTACTTC; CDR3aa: CASTNSGLYEQYF
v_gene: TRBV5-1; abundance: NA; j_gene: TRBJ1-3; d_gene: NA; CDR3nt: TGCGCCAGCAGCTCAACAGGGATACTCTCTGGAAACACCATATATTTT; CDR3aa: CASSSTGILSGNTIYF
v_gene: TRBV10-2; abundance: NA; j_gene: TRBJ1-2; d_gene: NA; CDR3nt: TGCGCCAGCAGTGATCGAGGGGACGCCTCTAACTATGGCTACACCTTC; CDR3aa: CASSDRGDASNYGYTF
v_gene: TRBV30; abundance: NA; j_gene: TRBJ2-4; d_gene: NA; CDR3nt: TGTGCCTGGAGTGTACAGGCGGACATTCAGTACTTC; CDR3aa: CAWSVQADIQYF
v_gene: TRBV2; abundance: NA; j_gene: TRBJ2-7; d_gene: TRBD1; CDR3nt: TGTGCCAGCAGGACGCCGGGACAGGGAACCTACGAGCAGTACTTC; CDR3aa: CASRTPGQGTYEQYF
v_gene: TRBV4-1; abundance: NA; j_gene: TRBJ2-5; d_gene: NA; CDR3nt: TGCACCAGCAGCCAAGAAGCACGGACTTTAGAGACCCAGTACTTC; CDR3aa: CTSSQEARTLETQYF
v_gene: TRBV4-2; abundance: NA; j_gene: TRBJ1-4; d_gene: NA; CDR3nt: TGTGCCAGCAGCCAAGTTGAGGGGGTGGGGGAAAAACTGTTTTTT; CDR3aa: CASSQVEGVGEKLFF
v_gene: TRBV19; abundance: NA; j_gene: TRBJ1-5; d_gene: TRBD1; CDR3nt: TGTGCCAGTAGTACCTGGACAGGGGAGTATAGCAATCAGCCCCAGCATTTT; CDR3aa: CASSTWTGEYSNQPQHF
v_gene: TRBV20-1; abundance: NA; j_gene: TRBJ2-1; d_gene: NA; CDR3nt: TGCAGTGCCGCCTACAATGAGCAGTTCTTC; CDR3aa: CSAAYNEQFF
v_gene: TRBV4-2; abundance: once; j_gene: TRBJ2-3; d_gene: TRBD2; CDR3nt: TGTGCCAGCAGCCAAAATCTAGCGGCAGATACGCAGTATTTT; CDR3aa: CASSQNLAADTQYF
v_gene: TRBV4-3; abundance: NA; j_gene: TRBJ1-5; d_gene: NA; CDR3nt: TGCGCCAGCAGCCAAGATCCCGGGGGAGGGTGGCCCCAGCATTTT; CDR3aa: CASSQDPGGGWPQHF
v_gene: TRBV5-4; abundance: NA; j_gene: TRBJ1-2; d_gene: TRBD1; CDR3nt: TGTGCCAGCAGCGGACAGGGCCTTCTCTATGGCTACACCTTC; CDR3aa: CASSGQGLLYGYTF
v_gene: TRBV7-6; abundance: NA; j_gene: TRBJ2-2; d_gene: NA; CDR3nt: TGTGCCAGCAGCTTTAGGACGGCCGGGGAGCTGTTTTTT; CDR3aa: CASSFRTAGELFF
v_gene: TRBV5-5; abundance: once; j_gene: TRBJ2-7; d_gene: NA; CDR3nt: TGTGCCAGCAGCTTCTGGGCAGGACCCTCGGATGTCTACGAGCAGTACTTC; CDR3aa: CASSFWAGPSDVYEQYF
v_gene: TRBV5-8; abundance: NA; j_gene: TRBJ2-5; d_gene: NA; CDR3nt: TGTGCCAGCAGCAACCTCCATCGGAAAGAGACCCAGTACTTC; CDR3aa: CASSNLHRKETQYF
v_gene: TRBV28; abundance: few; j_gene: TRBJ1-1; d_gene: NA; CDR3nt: TGTGCCAGCAGCGCTGACAAGGGCAAGAACACTGAAGCTTTCTTT; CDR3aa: CASSADKGKNTEAFF
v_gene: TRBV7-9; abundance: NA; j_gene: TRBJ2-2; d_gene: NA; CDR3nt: TGTGCCAGCAGCGCCCAAATCACCGGGGAGCTGTTTTTT; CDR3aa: CASSAQITGELFF
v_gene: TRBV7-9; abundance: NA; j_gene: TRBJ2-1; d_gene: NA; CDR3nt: TGTGCCAGCAGCTTCAGGGGACGTTTGGTGGATGAGCAGTTCTTC; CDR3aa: CASSFRGRLVDEQFF
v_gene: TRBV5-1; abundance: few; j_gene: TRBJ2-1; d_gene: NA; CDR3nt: TGCGCCAGCAGTGGGTCGGTTCTATACAATGAGCAGTTCTTC; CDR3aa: CASSGSVLYNEQFF
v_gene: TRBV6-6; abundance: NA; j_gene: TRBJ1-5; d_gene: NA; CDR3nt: TGTGCCAGCAGTTACCTTTTGCCCAACCCCAATCAGCCCCAGCATTTT; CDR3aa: CASSYLLPNPNQPQHF
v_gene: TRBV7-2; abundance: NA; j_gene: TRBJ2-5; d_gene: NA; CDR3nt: TGTGCCAGCAGCTTAGTTGGGGGAGGAACCTACCAAGAGACCCAGTACTTC; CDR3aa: CASSLVGGGTYQETQYF
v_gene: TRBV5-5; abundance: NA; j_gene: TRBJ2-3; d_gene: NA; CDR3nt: TGTGCCAGCGGGCCTCGATCCCCCGGGTTGACAGATACGCAGTATTTT; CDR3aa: CASGPRSPGLTDTQYF
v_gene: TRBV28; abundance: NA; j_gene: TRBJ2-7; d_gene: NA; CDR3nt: TGTGCCAGCAGTTTATTAAGTCTGGAAGTTCGCGGCGAGCAGTACTTC; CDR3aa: CASSLLSLEVRGEQYF
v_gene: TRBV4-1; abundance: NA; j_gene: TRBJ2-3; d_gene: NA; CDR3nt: TGCGCCAGCAGCCAAGACCCAGCCCTACGCACAGATACGCAGTATTTT; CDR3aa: CASSQDPALRTDTQYF
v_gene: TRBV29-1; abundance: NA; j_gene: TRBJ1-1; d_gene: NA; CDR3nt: TGCAGCGTTGATGGGGGACTGAACACTGAAGCTTTCTTT; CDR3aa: CSVDGGLNTEAFF
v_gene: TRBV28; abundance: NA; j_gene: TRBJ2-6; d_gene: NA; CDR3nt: TGTGCCAGCAGATCAGGGAGCCTGGGGGCCAACGTCCTGACTTTC; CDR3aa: CASRSGSLGANVLTF
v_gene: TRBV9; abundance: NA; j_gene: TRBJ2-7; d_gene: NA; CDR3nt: TGTGCCAGCAGCGTAGGCGCTAGCGAGAACGAGCAGTACTTC; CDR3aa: CASSVGASENEQYF
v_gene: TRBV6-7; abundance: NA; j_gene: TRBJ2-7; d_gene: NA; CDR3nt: TGTGCCAGCAGTTACTCGCAAGGCCTACAGGGCGTCCACGAGCAGTACTTC; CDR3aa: CASSYSQGLQGVHEQYF
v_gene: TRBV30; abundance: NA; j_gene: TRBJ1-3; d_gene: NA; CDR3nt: TGTGCCTGGAGTGCCTATGGAGGGGCGGGAAACACCATATATTTT; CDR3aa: CAWSAYGGAGNTIYF